The T cell receptor beta chain under discussion was sequenced for a study of blood T cell repertoires in COVID-19. The wider study: Specimens from acute and convalescent COVID-19 originated in the United States, Italy and Spain. T cells, B-cell-depleted T cells, or PBMCs provided the cDNA or gDNA that served as material.

In the original processing: Estimates of nucleated cell counts were drawn from the amplification of reference gene primers. Data came from immunoSEQ multiplex PCR; TCRdb stores just in-frame clones and leaves some out. That table is the source of V, J and clone size, and D and trimming were worked out from the DNA. The sample yields roughly 82,000 clones, roughly 91% seen once. J was trimmed by 7 bases and V by 4 bases; bases with no gene match: 7. There are 14 residues in the CDR3. Germline V gives CDR1 SGHTA, CDR2 FQGTGA. The chain uses TRBV7-3 and TRBJ2-1; 7 nucleotides agree with TRBD2. The source is a woman aged 50 to 60 in a cohort sampled during active COVID-19. Material: peripheral blood. The CDR3 DNA reads TGTGCCAGCAGCTCCGCCAGGACTAGTAATGAGCAGTTCTTC. This gives the protein CASSSARTSNEQFF. Full variable domain (remainder filled in from reference TRBV7-3 and TRBJ2-1): GAGVSQTPSNKVTEKGKYVELRCDPISGHTALYWYRQSLGQGPEFLIYFQGTGAADDSGLPNDRFFAVRPEGSVSTLKIQRTERGDSAVYLCASSSARTSNEQFFGPGTRLTVL.